The 21 T cell receptor beta chains below come from one sample, sequenced in a study of T cells in Graves' hyperthyroidism and ophthalmopathy. The CDR3 regions of TCR beta were amplified from RNA transcripts. Initially, a first-round RT-PCR of the TCR CDR3 employed the HTBI primer set. TCRdb reprocessed the multiplex PCR reads via MiXCR and lists one record per CDR3 protein. The sample lists about 690,000 distinct CDR3 sequences; 15% to 20% were seen once. Sample: blood. The origin of the receptors is a man in his forties or fifties with Graves' hyperthyroidism.

Concerning this clonotype itself: At one of its ends the junction is not consistent with the germline gene, which may arise from a read error. The V call is TRBV5-6, the J call TRBJ2-2, with TRBD2 identical over 8 bases. CDR3 length: 15 amino acids. The germline V gene has CDR1 SGHDT and CDR2 YYEEEE. The CDR3 region is CASSPGGTQLGELFF. The CDR3 nucleotides are TGCGCCAGCAGCCCGGGGGGGACTCAACTCGGGGAGCTGTTTTTT.

V and J are TRBV28 and TRBJ1-5; D unresolved. The CDR3 is made up of 12 amino acids. Germline V gene data show CDR1 as MDHEN and CDR2 as SYDVKM. The V gene lost 7 bases and the J gene lost 5 bases, with 9 bases spanning the gap. CDR3 coding DNA: TGTGCCAGCACCTATCAACATCAGCCCCAGCATTTT. Translated: CASTYQHQPQHF.

A few counts support this clonotype. The chain has TRBV6-1 and TRBJ2-1; 12 positions match TRBD2. The germline gives CDR1 MNHNS, CDR2 SASEGT. The V segment lost 7 bases and the J segment 1 base; nucleotides outside the gene matches: 5. This CDR3 is 16 amino acids long. The CDR3 region has the DNA TGTGCCAGCACCCGACTAGCGGGAGAATCCTACAATGAGCAGTTCTTC. Translating gives CASTRLAGESYNEQFF.

The chain combines TRBV6-2 or TRBV6-3 with TRBJ2-4, with 7 bases identical to TRBD1. CDR3 length: 16 residues. Germline trimming cut 4 bases from V and 2 bases from J; bases unmatched to any gene: 8. Germline-derived CDR1 and CDR2 are MNHEY and SVGEGT. The CDR3 reads CASSFGQAFSKNIQYF. For the CDR3, the DNA is TGTGCCAGCAGTTTTGGACAGGCCTTTTCCAAAAACATTCAGTACTTC.

This clonotype turned up a few times. The V call is TRBV14, the J call TRBJ2-7; 14 positions agree with TRBD2. The CDR3 contains 16 residues. Germline loops: CDR1 SGHDN, CDR2 FVKESK. V lost 4 bases, J lost 0 bases, and 2 bases stayed unmatched. The CDR3 DNA follows: TGTGCCAGCAGCCCGGGACTAGCGGGAGTCTCCTACGAGCAGTACTTC. Its protein product is CASSPGLAGVSYEQYF.

This clonotype was recorded at least ten times. The chain joins TRBV7-6 to TRBJ2-7; D is possibly TRBD1 (6 bases). CDR1 and CDR2 (germline): SGHVS, FNYEAQ. The CDR3 is 13 amino acids. Trimming shortened V by 4 bases and J by 5 bases, and 12 bases separated the two germline ends. DNA for the CDR3: TGTGCCAGCAGCTCCACAGGGAGTAACGAGCAGTACTTC. This gives the protein CASSSTGSNEQYF.

The chain couples TRBV28 to TRBJ2-1; 7 bases align to TRBD2. Germline CDR1 MDHEN, CDR2 SYDVKM. The trim removed 3 bases at V and 7 bases at J, leaving 9 bases unmatched. There are 15 residues in the CDR3. Here the CDR3 DNA reads TGTGCCAGCAGTTTTGGGGGAGGGGCAGGGAATGAGCAGTTCTTC. Its translation is CASSFGGGAGNEQFF.

This clonotype was counted only a few times. This chain uses TRBV25-1 with TRBJ1-2; maybe TRBD1 (5 bases). The CDR3 extends over 16 amino acids. Germline V gene sequence: CDR1 MGHDK, CDR2 SYGVNS. V gave up 4 bases and J gave up 4 bases, with 19 bases separating them. The CDR3 DNA reads TGTGCCAGCAGTGCCCCCTCGGGACTTCGAGGCTATGGCTACACCTTC. It specifies CASSAPSGLRGYGYTF.

The V gene is TRBV4-1, the J gene TRBJ2-3, with a tentative D call TRBD2 (6 bases). CDR3 size: 14 residues. Trimming pared 5 bases from V and 0 bases from J, leaving 9 bases between. Looked up from germline, CDR1 is MGHRA and CDR2 is YSYEKL. The CDR3 spells CASSIAASTDTQYF. The CDR3 DNA sequence: TGCGCCAGCAGCATAGCGGCTAGCACAGATACGCAGTATTTT.

This clonotype was detected only a few times. The J gene is TRBJ2-2, the V gene TRBV5-1; TRBD2 matches at 10 bases. V lost 0 bases, J lost 6 bases, and 5 bases stayed unmatched. This CDR3 is 16 amino acids long. CDR1 is SGHRS and CDR2 is YFSETQ in the germline V gene. CDR3 DNA sequence: TGCGCCAGCAGCTTGGCGGCTAGCGGGAGTCCCGGGGAGCTGTTTTTT. Protein product: CASSLAASGSPGELFF.

The chain employs TRBV11-2 and TRBJ1-5, with 7 bases fitting TRBD1. CDR1 SGHAT and CDR2 FQNNGV come from the germline V gene. After removal of 5 bases from V and 1 base from J, the junction contained 8 bases not matched to a gene. The CDR3 covers 16 residues. CDR3 region: CASSDEGAGSNQPQHF. The DNA of the CDR3 is TGTGCCAGCAGCGACGAGGGGGCGGGAAGCAATCAGCCCCAGCATTTT.

This clonotype was picked up many times. CDR3 sequence (DNA): TGTGCCAGCAGCCGGCAGGGGGCGATCACCGGGGAGCTGTTTTTT. Translated: CASSRQGAITGELFF. J is TRBJ2-2 and V is TRBV7-8; TRBD1 matches at 8 bases. The trim removed 5 bases at V and 4 bases at J, leaving 6 bases unmatched. The CDR3 has 15 amino acids. Per the germline V gene, CDR1 is SGHVS and CDR2 is FQNEAQ.

With regard to this clonotype: An end of the junction differs from the germline gene, which may be a read error. The chain recombines TRBV5-1 with TRBJ2-7; the match to TRBD1 covers 8 bases. Germline CDR1 SGHRS, CDR2 YFSETQ. This CDR3 has 15 amino acids. The CDR3 reads CASSLPGQAVYEQYF. The CDR3 region has the DNA TGTGCCAGCAGCTTGCCGGGACAGGCCGTGTACGAGCAGTACTTC. Drawing the rest from reference TRBV5-1 and TRBJ2-7, the complete variable domain is KAGVTQTPRYLIKTRGQQVTLSCSPISGHRSVSWYQQTPGQGLQFLFEYFSETQRNKGNFPGRFSGRQFSNSRSEMNVSTLELGDSALYLCASSLPGQAVYEQYFGPGTRLTVT.

This clonotype was picked up many times. This chain uses TRBV20-1 with TRBJ2-3; the D gene could be TRBD1 or TRBD2 (5 bases each). Trimming cost V 4 bases and J 3 bases, with 8 bases left between them. CDR1 is DFQATT and CDR2 is SNEGSKA in the germline V gene (reference sequence). This CDR3 is 12 amino acids long. The CDR3 DNA is TGCAGTGCTATCTGGGGGACAGATACGCAGTATTTT. Its protein product is CSAIWGTDTQYF.

This clonotype was recorded many times. The V gene is TRBV28, the J gene TRBJ2-5; 10 nucleotides agree with TRBD1. J was trimmed by 4 bases and V by 6 bases; bases with no gene match: 8. The CDR3 runs to 15 residues. Germline-derived CDR1 and CDR2 are MDHEN and SYDVKM. CDR3: CASSSETGGLETQYF. The DNA of the CDR3 is TGTGCCAGCAGCTCAGAGACAGGGGGCTTAGAGACCCAGTACTTC.

This rearrangement joins TRBV4-2 to TRBJ1-5; the D gene is possibly TRBD1 (6 bases). V lost 3 bases to trimming and J lost 1 base, with 10 bases between them. The CDR3 contains 15 residues. Germline-derived CDR1 and CDR2 are LGHNA and YNFKEQ. CDR3 protein: CASSQGGQSNQPQHF. DNA of the CDR3: TGTGCCAGCAGCCAGGGAGGACAGAGCAATCAGCCCCAGCATTTT.

V usage is TRBV9 and J usage is TRBJ2-7; a possible D gene is TRBD2 (6 bases). The CDR3 is 15 residues long. Germline CDR1 SGDLS, CDR2 YYNGEE. V was cut by 3 bases and J by 6 bases, with 19 bases left in between. DNA for the CDR3: TGTGCCAGCAGCGCAACCTCAGGTTTCGGGAGCGAGCAGTACTTC. Protein product: CASSATSGFGSEQYF. Supplemented by reference TRBV9 and TRBJ2-7, the full variable domain reads DSGVTQTPKHLITATGQRVTLRCSPRSGDLSVYWYQQSLDQGLQFLIQYYNGEERAKGNILERFSAQQFPDLHSELNLSSLELGDSALYFCASSATSGFGSEQYFGPGTRLTVT.

Ten or more counts support this clonotype. The chain has TRBV2 and TRBJ2-7; 7 nucleotides line up with TRBD2. V lost 8 bases, J lost 5 bases, and 3 bases stayed unmatched. The CDR3 sequence is 11 residues long. Germline CDR1 is SNHLY and CDR2 is FYNNEI. The CDR3 DNA is TGTGCCAGCGACGGGGGGAACGAGCAGTACTTC. Protein product: CASDGGNEQYF.

The chain links TRBV6-5 to TRBJ1-1; D perhaps matches TRBD1 (5 bases). The germline V gene has CDR1 MNHEY and CDR2 SVGAGI. V lost 0 bases to trimming and J lost 2 bases, with 31 bases between them. CDR3 size: 22 residues. The CDR3 sequence is CASSYSMIQRLSMGRTNTEAFF. In nucleotides, the CDR3 is TGTGCCAGCAGTTACTCGATGATTCAACGGCTCTCCATGGGACGGACTAACACTGAAGCTTTCTTT.

This clonotype has a count of ten or more. Compared with germline, one end of the junction differs, possibly owing to a read error. The V and J genes are TRBV5-1 and TRBJ2-7; no firm D call. This CDR3 region has 12 residues. Germline CDR1 is SGHRS and CDR2 is YFSETQ. CDR3 DNA: TGTGCCAGCAGCCCCCCTAGCTACGAGCAGTACTTC. This gives the protein CASSPPSYEQYF.

This clonotype was observed many times. CDR3 DNA: TGTGCCAGCAGCCCCTGTTATGGGGGAGAGGAAGAGCAGTACTTC. The encoded protein is CASSPCYGGEEEQYF. The chain is built from TRBV7-8 and TRBJ2-7; either TRBD1 or TRBD2 may supply D (5 bases each). CDR1 and CDR2 (germline): SGHVS, FQNEAQ. Trimming took off 5 bases at V and 7 bases at J, with 21 bases between the two ends. The CDR3 is made up of 15 amino acids.